The sequence of this TCR beta chain was determined in a study of T cell responses to AZD1222 COVID-19 vaccine. Profiled with immunoSEQ multiplex PCR; TCRdb holds only in-frame clones, not every one. The profile shows some 140,000 clones, about 92% of them singletons. The origin of this receptor is an adult in good health. The sample here was peripheral blood, taken on day 0 of AZD1222 vaccination.

The CDR3 DNA is TGTGCCACCAGTGATTTACGGTCGGGGAACACCGGGGAGCTGTTTTTT. It yields the protein CATSDLRSGNTGELFF. The chain is built from TRBV24-1 and TRBJ2-2; D not certain. CDR3 length: 16 residues. Trimming removed 1 base at V and 1 base at J, with 9 bases between. The germline CDR1 and CDR2 sequences are KGHDR and SFDVKD.